One and the same sample provided the 7 T cell receptor beta chains below, sequenced in a study of blood T cell repertoires in COVID-19. Libraries were prepared by immunoSEQ multiplex PCR; TCRdb keeps only in-frame clonotypes and omits some of them. The repertoire has 150,000 to 200,000 clones, about 85% of them found once; the top ten carry roughly 21%. Input material: peripheral blood. The receptors shown here come from a man aged 55 to 70 with active or convalescent COVID-19.

V usage is TRBV5-5 and J usage is TRBJ1-3, with TRBD1 identical over 8 bases. The J segment lost 3 bases and the V segment lost 0 bases, leaving 5 bases of the junction unmatched. The CDR3 contains 16 residues. Germline assignment: CDR1 SGHKS and CDR2 YYEKEE (reference sequence). The CDR3 DNA follows: TGTGCCAGCAGCTTGGGCAGGGGGCTCATTGGAAACACCATATATTTT. Protein: CASSLGRGLIGNTIYF. The full variable domain, its missing parts supplied by reference TRBV5-5 and TRBJ1-3, is DAGVTQSPTHLIKTRGQQVTLRCSPISGHKSVSWYQQVLGQGPQFIFQYYEKEERGRGNFPDRFSARQFPNYSSELNVNALLLGDSALYLCASSLGRGLIGNTIYFGEGSWLTVV.

The chain employs TRBV5-1 and TRBJ1-2, with TRBD1 as a possible D gene (6 bases). Per the germline V gene, CDR1 is SGHRS and CDR2 is YFSETQ. V was trimmed by 4 bases and J by 5 bases, leaving 18 bases between them. This CDR3 contains 15 residues. The CDR3: CASSHGDQGIYGYTF. The CDR3 DNA sequence: TGCGCCAGCAGCCACGGAGACCAGGGGATATATGGCTACACCTTC.

This sequence joins TRBV2 and TRBJ1-3, with TRBD1 matching over 9 bases. This CDR3 has 15 residues. V lost 5 bases, J lost 0 bases, and 2 bases stayed unmatched. Looked up from germline, CDR1 is SNHLY and CDR2 is FYNNEI. The CDR3 sequence: CASSLDRGSGNTIYF. CDR3 nucleotides: TGTGCCAGCAGTTTGGACAGGGGCTCTGGAAACACCATATATTTT.

The V and J genes are TRBV5-1 and TRBJ2-5; 8 nucleotides agree with TRBD1. The CDR3 is 13 amino acids. Trimming cost V 4 bases and J 5 bases; bases outside gene matches: 4. From germline, CDR1 is SGHRS and CDR2 YFSETQ. CDR3 residues: CASSPYRGETQYF. As DNA, the CDR3 is TGCGCCAGCAGCCCATACAGGGGGGAGACCCAGTACTTC. The full variable domain, in which reference TRBV5-1 and TRBJ2-5 provide the parts outside the CDR3, is KAGVTQTPRYLIKTRGQQVTLSCSPISGHRSVSWYQQTPGQGLQFLFEYFSETQRNKGNFPGRFSGRQFSNSRSEMNVSTLELGDSALYLCASSPYRGETQYFGPGTRLLVL.

This clone was detected a few times. The J gene is TRBJ1-3, the V gene TRBV5-1; 7 positions match TRBD1. This CDR3 spans 14 amino acids. The trim removed 4 bases at V and 6 bases at J, leaving 7 bases unmatched. Germline CDR1 is SGHRS and CDR2 is YFSETQ. The chain's CDR3 is CASSVTGSSNTIYF. The DNA of the CDR3 is TGCGCCAGCAGCGTGACAGGGAGTTCAAACACCATATATTTT.

V gene TRBV6-4 combines with J gene TRBJ2-2; D is undetermined. The CDR3 extends over 15 amino acids. V lost 3 bases and J lost 6, with 14 bases in between. Germline values: CDR1 MRHNA, CDR2 SNTAGT. The CDR3 sequence is CASSDVYGPAGELFF. The CDR3 DNA reads TGTGCCAGCAGTGATGTTTACGGTCCGGCCGGGGAGCTGTTTTTT.

Notes on this clone: Different DNA sequences within this sample yield the same CDR3. The rearrangement uses TRBV2 and TRBJ1-1, with D possibly being TRBD1 (5 bases). Trimming removed 7 bases from V and 1 base from J, with 10 bases in between. There are 13 residues in the CDR3. Germline V CDR1 and CDR2: SNHLY, FYNNEI. CDR3 in DNA: TGTGCCAGCACCCGGGGGGGGAACACTGAAGCTTTCTTT. It specifies CASTRGGNTEAFF.